The 31 T cell receptor beta chains presented below share a single source sample, sequenced in a study of cytomegalovirus exposure and HLA in healthy donors. With 60 Vbeta and 13 Jbeta primers, the PCR was carried out. The table came from immunoSEQ multiplex PCR; TCRdb's copy has only in-frame clones and leaves some out. This sample has under 95,000 clones, with 76% found just once. The specimen was PBMCs. These receptor sequences come from a man aged 25-45 years in good health and CMV-seropositive.

The V and J genes are TRBV4-3 and TRBJ2-6; D possibly corresponds to TRBD2 (5 bases). This CDR3 is 18 amino acids long. The V end lost 2 bases, the J end lost 3 bases, and 17 bases lay between the germline ends. In germline, CDR1 is LGHNA, CDR2 YSLEER. CDR3: CASSQNHRAGVGANVLTF. CDR3 DNA sequence: TGCGCCAGCAGCCAAAACCATAGGGCGGGTGTTGGGGCCAACGTCCTGACTTTC.

This chain links TRBV5-1 with TRBJ2-2, with 9 positions matching TRBD1. The trim removed 4 bases at V and 3 bases at J, leaving 4 bases unmatched. The CDR3 covers 15 residues. Germline CDR1 reads SGHRS; CDR2 reads YFSETQ. The CDR3 DNA reads as TGCGCCAGCAGCCCGGGACAGGGCGACACCGGGGAGCTGTTTTTT. It translates to CASSPGQGDTGELFF.

The J gene is TRBJ2-1, the V gene TRBV27, with D perhaps TRBD1 (6 bases). This CDR3 comprises 12 residues. CDR1 and CDR2 (germline): MNHEY, SMNVEV (reference sequence). V gave up 6 bases and J gave up 9 bases, with 12 bases separating them. The CDR3 sequence: CASSLLGGEQFF. The CDR3 DNA follows: TGTGCCAGCAGCCTCCTAGGGGGTGAGCAGTTCTTC.

This chain uses TRBV7-2 with TRBJ2-7; possibly TRBD1 for D (6 bases). The ends were cut back, 1 base at V and 1 base at J, with 8 bases in the middle. The germline gives CDR1 SGHTA, CDR2 FQGNSA. The CDR3 runs to 14 residues. The CDR3 DNA sequence: TGTGCCAGCAGCTTAGGGACAGCGTCCTACGAGCAGTACGTC. Residues: CASSLGTASYEQYV.

The chain couples TRBV4-2 to TRBJ1-5; a possible D gene is TRBD1 (6 bases). Germline CDR1 and CDR2: LGHNA and YNFKEQ. The V gene lost 2 bases and the J gene lost 4 bases, with 9 bases spanning the gap. This CDR3 comprises 14 residues. The CDR3 region has the DNA TGTGCCAGCAGCCAATTAGGGGGTAATCAGCCCCAGCATTTT. This sequence encodes CASSQLGGNQPQHF.

The rearrangement joins TRBV7-9 to TRBJ2-7; possibly TRBD2 for D (6 bases). Germline loops: CDR1 SEHNR, CDR2 FQNEAQ (reference sequence). V was pared by 5 bases and J by 0 bases, with 23 bases between. The CDR3 has 18 residues. The CDR3 sequence is CASSPQVRSGPSSYEQYF. CDR3 coding DNA: TGTGCCAGCAGCCCTCAAGTCAGAAGCGGGCCCAGCTCCTACGAGCAGTACTTC. Full variable domain (outside the CDR3, taken from reference TRBV7-9 and TRBJ2-7): DTGVSQNPRHKITKRGQNVTFRCDPISEHNRLYWYRQTLGQGPEFLTYFQNEAQLEKSRLLSDRFSAERPKGSFSTLEIQRTEQGDSAMYLCASSPQVRSGPSSYEQYFGPGTRLTVT.

The V call is TRBV7-3, the J call TRBJ2-1, with 13 bases fitting TRBD2. With 5 bases clipped from V and 9 bases from J, the junction kept 16 bases outside the gene matches. Germline CDR1 and CDR2: SGHTA and FQGTGA. The CDR3 runs to 18 residues. In DNA form, the CDR3 reads TGTGCCAGCAGCCCGGGACTAGCGGGACACCCCTCTGCGGGTGAGCAGTTCTTC. Translation: CASSPGLAGHPSAGEQFF.

There are a few counts of this clone. The chain recombines TRBV7-2 with TRBJ1-1; weak D call: TRBD1 (5 bases). Germline V gives CDR1 SGHTA, CDR2 FQGNSA. The CDR3 has 14 amino acids. V was trimmed by 5 bases and J by 0 bases, leaving 10 bases between them. The CDR3 DNA reads TGTGCCAGCAGCCTACAGGTCATGAACACTGAAGCTTTCTTT. It encodes CASSLQVMNTEAFF.

The chain uses TRBV6-5 and TRBJ1-1; the D gene is possibly TRBD1 (5 bases). CDR3 length equals 15 residues. Germline V gives CDR1 MNHEY, CDR2 SVGAGI. The germline V and J ends were trimmed by 7 bases and 1 base, with 16 bases remaining between them. CDR3 nucleotide sequence: TGTGCCAGCACTCGGGGAGGGACCCCGAACACTGAAGCTTTCTTT. It encodes CASTRGGTPNTEAFF.

The J gene is TRBJ2-3, the V gene TRBV29-1; D possibly corresponds to TRBD2 (6 bases). The CDR3 loop spans 13 amino acids. Germline CDR1 and CDR2: SQVTM and ANQGSEA. Here the CDR3 DNA reads TGCAGTGCCGACGAGGGAGGAACAGATACGCAGTATTTT. Protein: CSADEGGTDTQYF.

The chain couples TRBV4-1 to TRBJ1-1; 8 bases map to TRBD1. Germline V gene data show CDR1 as MGHRA and CDR2 as YSYEKL. V trimming: 0 bases; J trimming: 10 bases; junction bases outside the gene matches: 7. The CDR3 extends over 14 amino acids. In DNA, the CDR3 is TGCGCCAGCAGCCAAGAACCAGGGGGCGCGGTAGCTTTCTTT. Translation: CASSQEPGGAVAFF.

V gene TRBV5-1 combines with J gene TRBJ2-1; TRBD1 is a possible D gene (6 bases). V lost 0 bases, J lost 5 bases, and 12 bases lay in between. This CDR3 is built from 15 residues. Germline V gene sequence: CDR1 SGHRS, CDR2 YFSETQ. CDR3 loop: CASSLEGGQDNEQFF. Written as DNA, the CDR3 is TGCGCCAGCAGCTTGGAAGGGGGACAAGACAATGAGCAGTTCTTC.

This clone was picked up one time. V is TRBV11-2 and J is TRBJ2-1; TRBD2 matches 7 bases. J gave up 0 bases and V 6 bases, and 5 bases lay outside the gene matches. The CDR3 runs to 15 residues. CDR1 and CDR2 (germline): SGHAT, FQNNGV. CDR3 sequence (DNA): TGTGCCAGCAGTCCCGGGAGGAACTCCTACAATGAGCAGTTCTTC. Translation: CASSPGRNSYNEQFF.

The rearrangement joins TRBV9 to TRBJ2-5; 7 bases fit TRBD2. From germline, CDR1 is SGDLS and CDR2 YYNGEE. With 4 bases clipped from V and 2 bases from J, the junction kept 2 bases outside the gene matches. The CDR3 has 13 residues. In nucleotides, the CDR3 is TGTGCCAGCAGCTTTAGCGGGCAAGAGACCCAGTACTTC. This codes for CASSFSGQETQYF. The variable domain in full, with the rest retrieved from reference TRBV9 and TRBJ2-5, is DSGVTQTPKHLITATGQRVTLRCSPRSGDLSVYWYQQSLDQGLQFLIQYYNGEERAKGNILERFSAQQFPDLHSELNLSSLELGDSALYFCASSFSGQETQYFGPGTRLLVL.

This clone was seen a handful of times. The chain joins TRBV18 to TRBJ2-5, with D tentatively TRBD2 (5 bases). CDR1 is KGHSH and CDR2 is LQKENI in the germline V gene. Between the trimmed V and J ends, which lost 3 bases and 6 bases, there was a span of 8 bases. The CDR3 sequence is 12 residues long. CDR3 amino acids: CASSPGRKTQYF. The CDR3 nucleotides are TGTGCCAGCTCACCGGGGAGAAAGACCCAGTACTTC.

The V gene is TRBV7-9, the J gene TRBJ2-5; no reliable D call. V lost 2 bases and J 4 bases, leaving 8 bases between the germline ends. The CDR3 runs 13 residues. Germline lookup yields CDR1 SEHNR and CDR2 FQNEAQ (reference sequence). The CDR3 loop is CASSLNQAETQYF. CDR3 DNA: TGTGCCAGCAGCTTAAACCAGGCAGAGACCCAGTACTTC.

The chain couples TRBV6-6 to TRBJ2-7, with D possibly matching TRBD2 (6 bases). V lost 3 bases to trimming and J lost 5 bases, with 11 bases between them. CDR1 is MNHNY and CDR2 is SVGAGI in the germline V gene (reference sequence). The CDR3 loop spans 13 amino acids. The CDR3 here is CASSYETRNEQYV. CDR3 DNA sequence: TGTGCCAGCAGTTATGAGACTAGAAACGAGCAGTACGTC.

The table lists this clone with a few counts. The V gene is TRBV5-1, the J gene TRBJ2-2; D possibly corresponds to TRBD2 (5 bases). V was pared by 2 bases and J by 6 bases, with 11 bases between. CDR1 is SGHRS, CDR2 YFSETQ, per germline. The CDR3 covers 14 residues. The CDR3 DNA follows: TGCGCCAGCAGCTTCGGCCTACTAGCCGGGGAGCTGTTTTTT. Its protein product is CASSFGLLAGELFF.

This rearrangement joins TRBV10-3 to TRBJ2-1; 7 nucleotides line up with TRBD2. The germline CDR1 and CDR2 sequences are ENHRY and SYGVKD. The CDR3 consists of 16 residues. Trimming at V came to 0 bases and at J to 0 bases, leaving 2 bases not matched to a gene. The CDR3 sequence: CAISESGGSSYNEQFF. The CDR3, as DNA: TGTGCCATCAGTGAGTCGGGGGGGAGCTCCTACAATGAGCAGTTCTTC.

The rearrangement uses TRBV9 and TRBJ2-3; perhaps TRBD2 as D (6 bases). The CDR3 consists of 13 residues. CDR1 SGDLS and CDR2 YYNGEE come from the germline V gene. V was trimmed by 1 base and J by 4 bases, leaving 7 bases between them. The CDR3 DNA reads as TGTGCCAGCAGCGTAACTAGCTCAGATACGCAGTATTTT. Its translation: CASSVTSSDTQYF.

The V gene is TRBV19, the J gene TRBJ2-1; 9 nucleotides line up with TRBD2. The CDR3 spans 17 residues. Germline values: CDR1 LNHDA, CDR2 SQIVND (reference sequence). Unmatched junction bases numbered 10, after V lost 0 bases and J lost 7 bases. The DNA of the CDR3 is TGTGCCAGTAGTATAGATGGGGCTAGCGGGAATGGTAATGAGCAGTTCTTC. It encodes CASSIDGASGNGNEQFF.

The gene calls are TRBV9 and TRBJ2-1; D call uncertain. V was pared by 3 bases and J by 0 bases, with 4 bases between. Looked up from germline, CDR1 is SGDLS and CDR2 is YYNGEE. The CDR3 sequence is 13 residues long. The CDR3 bases are TGTGCCAGCAGCGGGAGCTCCTACAATGAGCAGTTCTTC. It specifies CASSGSSYNEQFF.

This clone appeared once. The gene calls are TRBV6-5 and TRBJ1-2; possibly TRBD1 for D (5 bases). Germline V gene lookup returns CDR1 MNHEY and CDR2 SVGAGI. CDR3 size: 14 residues. V dropped 5 bases and J dropped 4 bases, with 14 bases sitting between them. In nucleotides, the CDR3 is TGTGCCAGCAGTCGACAGAGTCCGAGCTATGGCTACACCTTC. Its translation: CASSRQSPSYGYTF.

The chain has TRBV29-1 and TRBJ2-5; D may be TRBD1 (5 bases). Looked up from germline, CDR1 is SQVTM and CDR2 is ANQGSEA. The CDR3 loop spans 16 amino acids. V was shortened by 5 bases and J by 1 base, with 20 bases between the two germline ends. The CDR3 sequence: CSVCPRQNLGQETQYF. The DNA of the CDR3 is TGCAGCGTTTGCCCTAGACAGAACTTAGGCCAAGAGACCCAGTACTTC.

The V gene is TRBV5-1, the J gene TRBJ2-7; TRBD1 might be the D (6 bases). This CDR3 is built from 15 residues. Germline V lookup: CDR1 SGHRS, CDR2 YFSETQ. V lost 4 bases, J lost 0 bases, and 14 bases lay in between. The CDR3 bases are TGCGCCAGCAGCAGACGACAGGATAACTCCTACGAGCAGTACTTC. As protein: CASSRRQDNSYEQYF.

J is TRBJ2-1 and V is TRBV28, with TRBD2 identical over 8 bases. The CDR3 extends over 15 amino acids. The V gene end was trimmed by 2 bases and the J gene end by 3 bases; junction bases not matched to a gene: 3. Germline V gene sequence: CDR1 MDHEN, CDR2 SYDVKM. CDR3 sequence (DNA): TGTGCCAGCAGTTTAACTAGCGGAGTCTACAATGAGCAGTTCTTC. It encodes CASSLTSGVYNEQFF.

The rearrangement links TRBV19 to TRBJ2-5; maybe TRBD1 (5 bases). Germline CDR1 is LNHDA and CDR2 is SQIVND (reference sequence). V was pared by 2 bases and J by 2 bases, with 9 bases between. The CDR3 extends over 14 amino acids. CDR3 in amino acids: CASSIQGRQETQYF. The CDR3, as DNA: TGTGCCAGTAGTATACAGGGCAGACAAGAGACCCAGTACTTC.

The rearrangement links TRBV7-8 to TRBJ1-1; unclear D gene. This CDR3 comprises 14 residues. Germline V gene data show CDR1 as SGHVS and CDR2 as FQNEAQ. Deletions cut 5 bases from V and 2 bases from J, with 12 bases between. CDR3 in DNA: TGTGCCAGCAGCCCTCACTACGGAAACACTGAAGCTTTCTTT. This codes for CASSPHYGNTEAFF.

V gene TRBV27 combines with J gene TRBJ1-4; 9 nucleotides line up with TRBD1. The J segment lost 4 bases and the V segment lost 8 bases, leaving 14 bases of the junction unmatched. The germline gives CDR1 MNHEY, CDR2 SMNVEV (reference sequence). The CDR3 sequence is 17 residues long. CDR3: CASGLRTRTGVNEKLFF. The CDR3 coding sequence is TGTGCCAGCGGATTAAGAACTCGGACAGGGGTTAATGAAAAACTGTTTTTT.

The count of this clone is one. Here the CDR3 reads CASGLADSYEQYF. CDR3 DNA sequence: TGTGCCAGCGGACTAGCGGACTCCTACGAGCAGTACTTC. The chain uses TRBV27 and TRBJ2-7, with 10 bases aligning to TRBD2. Germline CDR1 is MNHEY and CDR2 is SMNVEV (reference sequence). The V and J ends lost 8 bases and 0 bases, in that order; junction bases with no gene match: 1. This CDR3 region has 13 residues.

The chain links TRBV6-1 to TRBJ2-7; TRBD1 might be the D (5 bases). V lost 7 bases, J lost 2 bases, and 9 bases lay in between. Germline values: CDR1 MNHNS, CDR2 SASEGT. This CDR3 comprises 12 residues. The CDR3 is CASKDTAYEQYV. In DNA form, the CDR3 reads TGTGCCAGCAAGGACACTGCCTACGAGCAGTACGTC.